A single sample is the source of the 21 T cell receptor beta chains below, sequenced in a study of cytomegalovirus exposure and HLA in healthy donors. PCR was performed using 60 Vbeta and 13 Jbeta primers. Only in-frame clones appear in the TCRdb table, and some are missing; sequencing was by immunoSEQ multiplex PCR. The data show around 130,000 clones, around 81% seen once. Sample: PBMCs. These receptors all stem from a woman in her thirties or forties in good health and CMV-seronegative.

The table lists this clone with a few counts. The chain has TRBV4-2 and TRBJ1-1; 9 bases fit TRBD1. Germline CDR1 is LGHNA and CDR2 is YNFKEQ. The CDR3 length is 14 residues. Unmatched junction bases numbered 3, after V lost 6 bases and J lost 1 base. Here the CDR3 reads CASRQGQGNTEAFF. The CDR3 DNA follows: TGTGCCAGCAGGCAGGGACAGGGGAACACTGAAGCTTTCTTT.

The chain is built from TRBV13 and TRBJ2-3; no definite D call. The germline CDR1 and CDR2 sequences are PRHDT and FYEKMQ (reference sequence). Trimming stripped 1 base from V and 1 base from J, with 9 bases between. The CDR3 length is 15 residues. For the CDR3, the DNA is TGTGCCAGCAGCTTAGATGGGCCACGCACAGATACGCAGTATTTT. This translates into CASSLDGPRTDTQYF.

This clone appeared a single time. The chain carries TRBV11-3 and TRBJ2-3, with a possible D match to TRBD2 (5 bases). This CDR3 contains 16 residues. Trimming took off 1 base at V and 5 bases at J, with 16 bases between the two ends. Germline values: CDR1 SGHNT, CDR2 YENEEA. The DNA of the CDR3 is TGTGCCAGCAGCTTAGGGGAGCGACCAACGAGAGATACGCAGTATTTT. It encodes CASSLGERPTRDTQYF.

The chain recombines TRBV7-8 with TRBJ2-6, with no clear D. The CDR3 totals 18 residues. In germline, CDR1 is SGHVS, CDR2 FQNEAQ. The V end lost 2 bases, the J end lost 1 base, and 15 bases lay between the germline ends. The CDR3 reads CASSLFRVSRSGANVLTF. CDR3 bases: TGTGCCAGCAGCTTATTCCGGGTGTCAAGGTCTGGGGCCAACGTCCTGACTTTC.

This sequence joins TRBV5-4 and TRBJ2-1, with a possible D match to TRBD2 (5 bases). The germline CDR1 and CDR2 sequences are SGHNT and YYREEE (reference sequence). This CDR3 spans 15 amino acids. V was pared by 5 bases and J by 5 bases, with 17 bases between. DNA for the CDR3: TGTGCCAGCAGTGGACTGTTTTCGAAAGACAATGAGCAGTTCTTC. It encodes CASSGLFSKDNEQFF.

V gene TRBV7-9 combines with J gene TRBJ2-7, with D possibly being TRBD2 (7 bases). The germline CDR1 and CDR2 sequences are SEHNR and FQNEAQ (reference sequence). Trimming removed 5 bases at V and 3 bases at J, with 20 bases between. This CDR3 contains 16 residues. The CDR3: CASSKGRGEDHYEQYF. For the CDR3, the DNA is TGTGCCAGCAGCAAGGGGAGGGGGGAGGACCACTACGAGCAGTACTTC.

The chain links TRBV28 to TRBJ2-7, with D perhaps matching TRBD2 (5 bases). Looked up from germline, CDR1 is MDHEN and CDR2 is SYDVKM. The CDR3 is made up of 17 amino acids. V dropped 6 bases and J dropped 0 bases, with 21 bases sitting between them. The CDR3 loop is CASRRGGSFLSSYEQYF. The DNA of the CDR3 is TGTGCCAGCAGACGAGGAGGTAGTTTTTTGAGCTCCTACGAGCAGTACTTC.

The chain uses TRBV14 and TRBJ1-1; D perhaps matches TRBD1 (5 bases). V lost 6 bases and J lost 9, with 17 bases in between. This CDR3 contains 13 residues. Germline CDR1 and CDR2: SGHDN and FVKESK. CDR3 sequence reads: CASRTTGDPKAFF. Here the CDR3 DNA reads TGTGCCAGCAGGACCACAGGTGATCCCAAAGCTTTCTTT.

The chain combines TRBV7-6 with TRBJ2-1; 11 bases match TRBD2. CDR1 and CDR2 from the germline V gene are SGHVS and FNYEAQ. V shed 5 bases, J shed 4 bases, and the junction held 4 bases outside the gene matches. The CDR3 contains 15 residues. The CDR3 spells CASSTGTSGYNEQFF. The CDR3, as DNA: TGTGCCAGCAGCACCGGGACTAGCGGTTACAATGAGCAGTTCTTC.

The chain employs TRBV29-1 and TRBJ1-1; D gene uncertain. CDR1 and CDR2 from the germline V gene are SQVTM and ANQGSEA. CDR3 size: 12 residues. V lost 6 bases to trimming and J lost 5 bases, with 13 bases between them. The CDR3: CSVLLAATEAFF. CDR3 bases: TGCAGCGTCCTCCTCGCGGCGACTGAAGCTTTCTTT. Full variable domain (remainder filled in from reference TRBV29-1 and TRBJ1-1): SAVISQKPSRDICQRGTSLTIQCQVDSQVTMMFWYRQQPGQSLTLIATANQGSEATYESGFVIDKFPISRPNLTFSTLTVSNMSPEDSSIYLCSVLLAATEAFFGQGTRLTVV.

This clone was detected once. The chain links TRBV4-1 to TRBJ1-5, with 9 bases fitting TRBD1. This CDR3 has 16 amino acids. Germline CDR1 and CDR2: MGHRA and YSYEKL. After removal of 2 bases from V and 3 bases from J, the junction contained 5 bases not matched to a gene. The CDR3: CASSQSNRGPNQPQHF. As DNA, the CDR3 is TGCGCCAGCAGCCAATCCAACAGGGGGCCCAATCAGCCCCAGCATTTT.

The V and J genes are TRBV6-6 and TRBJ2-5; D possibly corresponds to TRBD2 (5 bases). The J call could be wrong; TRBJ2-7 is a better fit for the DNA end. The CDR3 has 12 amino acids. Germline V gene lookup returns CDR1 MNHNY and CDR2 SVGAGI (reference sequence). CDR3 loop: CASSHFSDEQYF. The CDR3 coding sequence is TGTGCCAGCAGCCACTTTAGCGACGAGCAGTACTTC.

The rearrangement links TRBV10-3 to TRBJ1-1; 7 nucleotides line up with TRBD1. Germline V gives CDR1 ENHRY, CDR2 SYGVKD. The trim removed 4 bases at V and 1 base at J, leaving 3 bases unmatched. CDR3 size: 14 residues. In DNA, the CDR3 is TGTGCCATCAGTGTAGGGGGCACGAACACTGAAGCTTTCTTT. Residues: CAISVGGTNTEAFF.

This clone was seen only a few times. CDR3 loop: CAWRTGTYNSPLHF. The DNA for the CDR3 is TGTGCCTGGAGGACGGGGACCTATAATTCACCCCTCCACTTT. The J gene is TRBJ1-6, the V gene TRBV30; unclear D gene. Trimming removed 3 bases at V and 2 bases at J, with 8 bases between. Germline lookup yields CDR1 GTSNPN and CDR2 SVGIG (reference sequence). This CDR3 comprises 14 residues.

This chain joins TRBV5-4 and TRBJ2-5; 7 bases agree with TRBD2. The CDR3 consists of 15 residues. Germline V gene lookup returns CDR1 SGHNT and CDR2 YYREEE (reference sequence). The V gene end was trimmed by 4 bases and the J gene end by 4 bases; junction bases not matched to a gene: 10. The CDR3 nucleotides read TGTGCCAGCAGCCCCCAAGCGGGATTGCCAGAGACCCAGTACTTC. Protein product: CASSPQAGLPETQYF.

Comment on this clone: The germline gene is not matched at one end of the junction; a read error may be the cause. The chain couples TRBV7-9 to TRBJ1-2; D possibly corresponds to TRBD1 (5 bases). CDR1 and CDR2 (germline): SEHNR, FQNEAQ (reference sequence). The CDR3 contains 12 residues. The CDR3 DNA is TGTTCCAGCAGCTCGGGGGGGGAAGACTACACCTTC. This translates into CSSSSGGEDYTF.

This clone was observed a single time. This chain joins TRBV5-1 and TRBJ1-2; D unresolved. In germline, CDR1 is SGHRS, CDR2 YFSETQ. This CDR3 region has 14 residues. Deletions cut 1 base from V and 2 bases from J, with 9 bases between. For the CDR3, the DNA is TGCGCCAGCAGCTTGACGGGTCAGAACTATGGCTACACCTTC. As protein: CASSLTGQNYGYTF. Together with reference TRBV5-1 and TRBJ1-2, the CDR3 gives the full variable domain: KAGVTQTPRYLIKTRGQQVTLSCSPISGHRSVSWYQQTPGQGLQFLFEYFSETQRNKGNFPGRFSGRQFSNSRSEMNVSTLELGDSALYLCASSLTGQNYGYTFGSGTRLTVV.

The V and J genes are TRBV5-8 and TRBJ1-5; TRBD1 agrees at 9 bases. The junction had 5 bases not matched to a gene; V was cut back by 7 bases and J by 3 bases. Per the germline V gene, CDR1 is SGHTS and CDR2 is YDEGEE. The CDR3 is made up of 14 amino acids. CDR3 amino acids: CASHRGLVNQPQHF. The CDR3 DNA reads TGTGCCAGCCACAGGGGGCTTGTCAATCAGCCCCAGCATTTT.

The chain links TRBV4-1 to TRBJ2-7; maybe TRBD2 (6 bases). This CDR3 comprises 14 residues. Between the trimmed V and J ends, which lost 4 bases and 7 bases, there was a span of 17 bases. CDR1 and CDR2 (germline): MGHRA, YSYEKL. Here the CDR3 DNA reads TGCGCCAGCAGCCCCGACACGGGGGTGAGGGAGCAGTACTTC. Translation gives CASSPDTGVREQYF.

This chain connects TRBV5-1 to TRBJ2-7; D unresolved. CDR1 is SGHRS and CDR2 is YFSETQ in the germline V gene. Between the trimmed V and J ends, which lost 5 bases and 3 bases, there was a span of 15 bases. This CDR3 is built from 14 residues. The CDR3 coding sequence is TGCGCCAGCAGACAAGACAACAGCATCTACGAGCAGTACTTC. Residues: CASRQDNSIYEQYF.

The chain recombines TRBV4-3 with TRBJ2-7, with D perhaps TRBD2 (5 bases). Germline CDR1 LGHNA, CDR2 YSLEER. This CDR3 contains 13 residues. V gave up 3 bases and J gave up 6 bases, with 12 bases separating them. The CDR3 sequence: CASSHALACEQYF. The CDR3 nucleotides read TGCGCCAGCAGCCATGCCCTAGCTTGCGAGCAGTACTTC.